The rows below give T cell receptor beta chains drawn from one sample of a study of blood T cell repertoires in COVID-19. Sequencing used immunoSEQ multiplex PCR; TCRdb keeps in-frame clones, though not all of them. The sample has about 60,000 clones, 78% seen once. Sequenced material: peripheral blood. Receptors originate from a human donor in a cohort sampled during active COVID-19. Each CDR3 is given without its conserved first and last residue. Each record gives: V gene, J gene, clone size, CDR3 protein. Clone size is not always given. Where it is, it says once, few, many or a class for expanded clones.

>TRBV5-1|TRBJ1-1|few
ASTEREYTEAF
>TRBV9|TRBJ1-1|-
ASSVGGRANTEAF
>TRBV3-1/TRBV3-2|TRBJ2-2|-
ASSQLAGGPTGELF
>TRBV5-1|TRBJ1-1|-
ASSPGQLMNTEAF
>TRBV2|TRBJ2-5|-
ASSLPRPREEETQY
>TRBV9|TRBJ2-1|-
ASTGTSGRAFGEQF
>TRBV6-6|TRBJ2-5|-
ASSLGHVHQETQY
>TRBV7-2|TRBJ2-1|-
ASSLTPGLAGGKDNEQF
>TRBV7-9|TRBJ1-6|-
ASRAGTAQISPLH
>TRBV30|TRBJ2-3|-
AWSTGLAGVTDTQY
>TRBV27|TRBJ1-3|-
ASSLFAGNTIY
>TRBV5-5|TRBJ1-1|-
ASSSLSGNTEAF
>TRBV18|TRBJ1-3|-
ASSLRDRGPGNTIY
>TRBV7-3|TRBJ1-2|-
ASSLSGTVNYGYT
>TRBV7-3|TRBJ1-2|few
ASSLSRGGGYT
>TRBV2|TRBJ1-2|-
ASDPRGTPNYGYT
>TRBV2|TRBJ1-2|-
ASSEGTSTGYT
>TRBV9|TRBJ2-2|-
ASSPSLAGGAGELF
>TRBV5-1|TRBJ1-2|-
ASSLAGTDAGYT
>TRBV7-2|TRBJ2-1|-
ASWGRGEYNEQF
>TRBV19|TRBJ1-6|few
ASREAPRHSPLH
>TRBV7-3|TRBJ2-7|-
ASSQFGREQY